This record covers a single T cell receptor (beta chain). Exclusion of a patient followed from autoimmune disease history or systemic immunosuppression. The method was immunoSEQ multiplex PCR; TCRdb's version includes in-frame clones alone and lacks a portion of them. The sample records roughly 25,000 clones, approximately 77% being singletons. The sample originates from a study of OX40 agonist ivuxolimab in advanced cancers. Deletions cut 4 bases from V and 8 bases from J, with 10 bases between. The CDR3 is 12 residues long. The germline V gene encodes CDR1 SGHTA and CDR2 FQGTGA. This TCR came from an adult with an advanced solid tumor such as melanoma, head and neck, liver or kidney cancer. Sequencing was performed on CD4+ or CD8+ T cells sorted from blood, taken in a trial of the OX40 agonist ivuxolimab. This rearrangement joins TRBV7-3 to TRBJ2-3; a possible D gene is TRBD1 (6 bases). The CDR3 here is CASSSQGSTQYF. CDR3 sequence (DNA): TGTGCCAGCAGCTCTCAGGGGAGTACGCAGTATTTT. Based on the CDR3 plus reference TRBV7-3 and TRBJ2-3, the full variable domain is GAGVSQTPSNKVTEKGKYVELRCDPISGHTALYWYRQSLGQGPEFLIYFQGTGAADDSGLPNDRFFAVRPEGSVSTLKIQRTERGDSAVYLCASSSQGSTQYFGPGTRLTVL.